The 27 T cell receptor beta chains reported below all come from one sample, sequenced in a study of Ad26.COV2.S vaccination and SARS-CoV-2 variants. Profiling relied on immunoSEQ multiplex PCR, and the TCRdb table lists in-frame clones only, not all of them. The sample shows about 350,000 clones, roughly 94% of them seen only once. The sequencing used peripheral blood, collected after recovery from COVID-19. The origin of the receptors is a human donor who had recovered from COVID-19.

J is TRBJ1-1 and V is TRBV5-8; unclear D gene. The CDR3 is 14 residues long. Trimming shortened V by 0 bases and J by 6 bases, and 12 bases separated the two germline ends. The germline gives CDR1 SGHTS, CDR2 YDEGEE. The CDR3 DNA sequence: TGTGCCAGCAGCTTGGACCCGATTCCCGCTGAAGCTTTCTTT. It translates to CASSLDPIPAEAFF.

CDR3 sequence reads: CASSVARSVGGSYNEQFF. The CDR3 nucleotides read TGTGCCAGCAGCGTAGCGAGATCAGTGGGGGGGTCGTACAATGAGCAGTTCTTC. The rearrangement uses TRBV9 and TRBJ2-1, with TRBD2 matching 7 bases. V dropped 0 bases and J dropped 4; count of bases not matched to a gene: 13. The germline V gene encodes CDR1 SGDLS and CDR2 YYNGEE. This CDR3 is built from 18 residues.

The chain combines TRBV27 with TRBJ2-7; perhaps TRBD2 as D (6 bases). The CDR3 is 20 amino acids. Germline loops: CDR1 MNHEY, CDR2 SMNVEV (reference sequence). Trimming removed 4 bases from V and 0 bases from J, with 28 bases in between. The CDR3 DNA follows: TGTGCCAGCAGTTCTCAGTCTAGCGACTCGGCCAGGAAGGGCTCCTACGAGCAGTACTTC. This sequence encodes CASSSQSSDSARKGSYEQYF.

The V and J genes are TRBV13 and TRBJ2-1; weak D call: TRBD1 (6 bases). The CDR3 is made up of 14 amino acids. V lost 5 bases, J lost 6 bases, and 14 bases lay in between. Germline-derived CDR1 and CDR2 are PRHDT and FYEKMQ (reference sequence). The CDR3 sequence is CASSTQDRANEQFF. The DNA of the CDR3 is TGTGCCAGCAGCACTCAGGACAGAGCCAATGAGCAGTTCTTC. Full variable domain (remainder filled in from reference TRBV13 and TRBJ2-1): AAGVIQSPRHLIKEKRETATLKCYPIPRHDTVYWYQQGPGQDPQFLISFYEKMQSDKGSIPDRFSAQQFSDYHSELNMSSLELGDSALYFCASSTQDRANEQFFGPGTRLTVL.

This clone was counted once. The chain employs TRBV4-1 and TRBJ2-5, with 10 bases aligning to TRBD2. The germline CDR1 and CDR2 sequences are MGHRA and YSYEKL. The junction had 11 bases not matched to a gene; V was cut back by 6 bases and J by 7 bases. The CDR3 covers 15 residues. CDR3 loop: CASSHERGGFRTQYF. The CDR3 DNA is TGCGCCAGCAGTCATGAGCGGGGGGGCTTTAGGACCCAGTACTTC.

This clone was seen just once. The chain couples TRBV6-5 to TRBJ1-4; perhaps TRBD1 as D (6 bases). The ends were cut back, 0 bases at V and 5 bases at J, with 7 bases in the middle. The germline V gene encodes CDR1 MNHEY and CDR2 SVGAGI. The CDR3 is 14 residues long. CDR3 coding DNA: TGTGCCAGCAGTTACTCGACAGGCAATGAAAAACTGTTTTTT. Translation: CASSYSTGNEKLFF.

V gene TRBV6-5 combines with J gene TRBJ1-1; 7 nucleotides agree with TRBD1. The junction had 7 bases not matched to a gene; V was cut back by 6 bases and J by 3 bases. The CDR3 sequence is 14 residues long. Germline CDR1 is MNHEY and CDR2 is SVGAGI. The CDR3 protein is CASSPTGRYTEAFF. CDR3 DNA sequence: TGTGCCAGCAGCCCGACAGGGAGGTACACTGAAGCTTTCTTT.

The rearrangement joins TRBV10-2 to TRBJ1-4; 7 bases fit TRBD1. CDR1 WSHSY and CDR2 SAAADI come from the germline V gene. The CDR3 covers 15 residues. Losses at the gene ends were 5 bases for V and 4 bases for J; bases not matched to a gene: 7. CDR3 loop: CASSPGTALNEKLFF. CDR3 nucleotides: TGCGCCAGCAGTCCCGGGACAGCCCTTAATGAAAAACTGTTTTTT.

CDR3 coding DNA: TGCGCCAGCACGAACTTGCGGGGGGTATCCTACAATGAGCAGTTCTTC. As protein: CASTNLRGVSYNEQFF. The V gene is TRBV5-1, the J gene TRBJ2-1; 8 bases are a match to TRBD2. Germline V gene sequence: CDR1 SGHRS, CDR2 YFSETQ. The CDR3 covers 16 residues. The J segment lost 1 base and the V segment lost 6 bases, leaving 9 bases of the junction unmatched.

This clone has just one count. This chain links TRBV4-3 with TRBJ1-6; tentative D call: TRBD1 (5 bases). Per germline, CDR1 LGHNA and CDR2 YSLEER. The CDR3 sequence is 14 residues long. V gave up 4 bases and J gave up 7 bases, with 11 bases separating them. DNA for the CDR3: TGCGCCAGCAGCCCACGCCCAGGGAATTCACCCCTCCACTTT. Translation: CASSPRPGNSPLHF.

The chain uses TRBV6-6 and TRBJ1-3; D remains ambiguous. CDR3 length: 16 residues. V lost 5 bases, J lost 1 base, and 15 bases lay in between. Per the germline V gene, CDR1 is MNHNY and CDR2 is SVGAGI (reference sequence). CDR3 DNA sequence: TGTGCCAGCAGTCCACACAGCGGGGATTCTGGAAACACCATATATTTT. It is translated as CASSPHSGDSGNTIYF.

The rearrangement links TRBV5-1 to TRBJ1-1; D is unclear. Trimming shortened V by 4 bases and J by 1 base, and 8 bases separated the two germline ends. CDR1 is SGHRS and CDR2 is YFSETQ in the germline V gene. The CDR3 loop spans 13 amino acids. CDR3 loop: CASSRVANTEAFF. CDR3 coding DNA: TGCGCCAGCAGCCGAGTGGCGAACACTGAAGCTTTCTTT.

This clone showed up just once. The CDR3 sequence: CASSLDSPGHYEQYF. The CDR3 bases are TGTGCCAGCAGCTTAGACTCTCCAGGCCACTACGAGCAGTACTTC. This chain connects TRBV7-2 to TRBJ2-7, with D unclear. The V and J ends lost 1 base and 3 bases respectively, with 13 bases between them. The germline V gene encodes CDR1 SGHTA and CDR2 FQGNSA. This CDR3 region has 15 residues. Full variable domain (outside the CDR3, taken from reference TRBV7-2 and TRBJ2-7): GAGVSQSPSNKVTEKGKDVELRCDPISGHTALYWYRQSLGQGLEFLIYFQGNSAPDKSGLPSDRFSAERTGGSVSTLTIQRTQQEDSAVYLCASSLDSPGHYEQYFGPGTRLTVT.

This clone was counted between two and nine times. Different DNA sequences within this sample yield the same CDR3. The CDR3 nucleotides read TGTGCCAGCAGCTCCTACACAGATACGCAGTATTTT. Translated: CASSSYTDTQYF. The chain combines TRBV7-2 with TRBJ2-3, with unresolved D. Trimming took off 4 bases at V and 2 bases at J, with 4 bases between the two ends. This CDR3 spans 12 amino acids. Germline V gene sequence: CDR1 SGHTA, CDR2 FQGNSA.

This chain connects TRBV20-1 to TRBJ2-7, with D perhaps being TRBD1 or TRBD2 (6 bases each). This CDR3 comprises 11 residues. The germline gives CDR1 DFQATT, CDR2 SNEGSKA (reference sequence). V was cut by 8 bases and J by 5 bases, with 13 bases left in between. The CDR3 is CSKGGVHEQYF. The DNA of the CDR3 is TGCAGTAAGGGGGGTGTGCACGAGCAGTACTTC.

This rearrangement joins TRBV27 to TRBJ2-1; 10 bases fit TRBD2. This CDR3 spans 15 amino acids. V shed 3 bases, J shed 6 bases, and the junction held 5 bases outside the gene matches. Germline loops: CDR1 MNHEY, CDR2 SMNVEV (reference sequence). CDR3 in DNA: TGTGCCAGCAGTTTCCTAGCGGGGGCCCTCAATGAGCAGTTCTTC. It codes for CASSFLAGALNEQFF.

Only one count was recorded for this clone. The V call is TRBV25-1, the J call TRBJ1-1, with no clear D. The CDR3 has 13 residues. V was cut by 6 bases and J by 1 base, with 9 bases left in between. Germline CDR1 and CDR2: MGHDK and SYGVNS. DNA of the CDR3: TGTGCCAGCAGCCGACGGGAGAACACTGAAGCTTTCTTT. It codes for CASSRRENTEAFF.

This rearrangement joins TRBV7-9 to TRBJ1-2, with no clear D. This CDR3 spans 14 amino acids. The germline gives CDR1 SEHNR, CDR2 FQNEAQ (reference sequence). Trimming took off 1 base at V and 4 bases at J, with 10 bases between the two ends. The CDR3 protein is CASSLEGAGYGYTF. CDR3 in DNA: TGTGCCAGCAGCTTAGAGGGTGCGGGCTATGGCTACACCTTC.

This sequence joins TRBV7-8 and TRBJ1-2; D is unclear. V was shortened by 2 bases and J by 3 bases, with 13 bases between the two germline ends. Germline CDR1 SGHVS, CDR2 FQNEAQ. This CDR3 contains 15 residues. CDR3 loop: CASSLPSNADYGYTF. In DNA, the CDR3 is TGTGCCAGCAGCTTACCCTCTAATGCTGACTATGGCTACACCTTC. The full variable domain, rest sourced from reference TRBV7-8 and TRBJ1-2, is GAGVSQSPRYKVAKRGQDVALRCDPISGHVSLFWYQQALGQGPEFLTYFQNEAQLDKSGLPSDRFFAERPEGSVSTLKIQRTQQEDSAVYLCASSLPSNADYGYTFGSGTRLTVV.

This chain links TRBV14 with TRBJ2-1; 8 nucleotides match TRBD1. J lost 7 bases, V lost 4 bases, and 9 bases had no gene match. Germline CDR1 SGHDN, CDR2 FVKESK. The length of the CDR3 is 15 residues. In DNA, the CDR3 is TGTGCCAGCAGCCCCCAGGGGGCGATTGGGAATGAGCAGTTCTTC. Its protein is CASSPQGAIGNEQFF.

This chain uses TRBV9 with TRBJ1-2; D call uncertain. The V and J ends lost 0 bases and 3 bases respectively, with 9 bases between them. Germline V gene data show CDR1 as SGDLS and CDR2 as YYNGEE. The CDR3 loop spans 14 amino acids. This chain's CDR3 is CASSVANNHYGYTF. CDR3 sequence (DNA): TGTGCCAGCAGCGTAGCTAACAACCACTATGGCTACACCTTC.

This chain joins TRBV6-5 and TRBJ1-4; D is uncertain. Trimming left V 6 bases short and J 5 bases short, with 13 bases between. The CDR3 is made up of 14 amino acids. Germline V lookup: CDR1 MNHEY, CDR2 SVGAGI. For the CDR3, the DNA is TGTGCCAGCAGACCAGGACCGCAGAATGAAAAACTGTTTTTT. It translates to CASRPGPQNEKLFF.

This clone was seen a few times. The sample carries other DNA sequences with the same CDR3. CDR3 nucleotides: TGTGCCAGCAGCCTAGACCGAAATCAGCCCCAGCATTTT. As protein: CASSLDRNQPQHF. The chain is built from TRBV5-4 and TRBJ1-5, with D unclear. The CDR3 length is 13 residues. Germline assignment: CDR1 SGHNT and CDR2 YYREEE (reference sequence). V was pared by 4 bases and J by 4 bases, with 9 bases between.

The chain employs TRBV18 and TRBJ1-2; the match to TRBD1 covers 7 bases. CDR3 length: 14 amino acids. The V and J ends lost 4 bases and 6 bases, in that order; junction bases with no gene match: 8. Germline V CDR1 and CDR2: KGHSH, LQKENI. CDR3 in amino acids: CASSLRDRNHGYTF. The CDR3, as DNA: TGTGCCAGCTCACTCCGGGACAGAAATCATGGCTACACCTTC.

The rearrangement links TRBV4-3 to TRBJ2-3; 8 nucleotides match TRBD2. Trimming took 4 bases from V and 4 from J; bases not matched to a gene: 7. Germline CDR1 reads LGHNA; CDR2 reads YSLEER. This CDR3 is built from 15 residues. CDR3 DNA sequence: TGCGCCAGCAGCCTTAGCGGGGACCTCGCAGATACGCAGTATTTT. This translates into CASSLSGDLADTQYF.

CDR3 nucleotide sequence: TGTGCCAGCAGCTTATTCCCCCACGAGCAGTACTTC. Protein sequence: CASSLFPHEQYF. The chain employs TRBV7-9 and TRBJ2-7; no reliable D call. The CDR3 extends over 12 amino acids. V lost 2 bases, J lost 5 bases, and 7 bases lay in between. Germline-derived CDR1 and CDR2 are SEHNR and FQNEAQ (reference sequence).

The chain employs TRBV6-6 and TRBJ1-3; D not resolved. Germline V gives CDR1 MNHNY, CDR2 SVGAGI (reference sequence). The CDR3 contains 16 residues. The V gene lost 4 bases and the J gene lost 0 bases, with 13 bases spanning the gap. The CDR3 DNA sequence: TGTGCCAGCAGTTCTTCCGCGTCAGTCTCTGGAAACACCATATATTTT. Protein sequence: CASSSSASVSGNTIYF.